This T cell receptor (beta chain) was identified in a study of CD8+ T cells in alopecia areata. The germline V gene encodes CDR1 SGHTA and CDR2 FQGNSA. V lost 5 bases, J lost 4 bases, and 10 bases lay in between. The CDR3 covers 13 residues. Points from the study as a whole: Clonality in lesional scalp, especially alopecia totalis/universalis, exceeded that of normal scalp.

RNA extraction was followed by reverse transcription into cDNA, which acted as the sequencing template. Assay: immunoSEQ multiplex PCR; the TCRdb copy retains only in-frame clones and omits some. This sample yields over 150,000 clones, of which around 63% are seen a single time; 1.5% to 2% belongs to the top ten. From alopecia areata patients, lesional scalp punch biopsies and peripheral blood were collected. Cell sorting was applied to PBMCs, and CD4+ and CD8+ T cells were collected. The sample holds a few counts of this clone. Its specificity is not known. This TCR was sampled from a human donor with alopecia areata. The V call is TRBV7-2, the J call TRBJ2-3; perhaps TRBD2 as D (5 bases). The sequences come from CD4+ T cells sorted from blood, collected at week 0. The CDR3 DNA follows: TGTGCCAGCAGCCCGGAGGTGGCAGATACGCAGTATTTT. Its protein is CASSPEVADTQYF.